The 22 T cell receptor beta chains below were found in one sample sequenced in a study of CD8 T cells in Susac syndrome. cDNA came from approximately 0.5 to 1 ug RNA primed by random hexamers. TCRdb used MiXCR to reprocess the immunoSEQ multiplex PCR reads, holding one entry per CDR3 protein. The sample contains roughly 88,000 distinct CDR3 sequences, about 96% of which appear only once. The sequencing input was CD8+ T cells from PBMCs. These receptors all come from a human donor with Susac syndrome.

This clonotype was picked up a small number of times. The rearrangement joins TRBV5-1 to TRBJ2-1; either TRBD1 or TRBD2 may supply D (5 bases each). Germline V gives CDR1 SGHRS, CDR2 YFSETQ. The V end lost 0 bases, the J end lost 6 bases, and 16 bases lay between the germline ends. The CDR3 sequence is 16 residues long. Here the CDR3 reads CASSLAPGTLFNEQFF. CDR3 coding DNA: TGCGCCAGCAGCTTGGCTCCCGGGACCCTTTTCAATGAGCAGTTCTTC.

This clonotype appeared once. The rearrangement uses TRBV7-9 and TRBJ2-7, with TRBD1 matching over 7 bases. Germline values: CDR1 SEHNR, CDR2 FQNEAQ (reference sequence). V shed 4 bases, J shed 4 bases, and the junction held 4 bases outside the gene matches. CDR3 size: 13 residues. CDR3 in amino acids: CASSSPTGYEQYV. CDR3 in DNA: TGTGCCAGCAGCTCACCGACAGGGTACGAGCAGTACGTC.

The gene calls are TRBV20-1 and TRBJ2-5; D is ambiguous. The CDR3 sequence is 13 residues long. V was pared by 1 base and J by 0 bases, with 6 bases between. Germline values: CDR1 DFQATT, CDR2 SNEGSKA (reference sequence). The CDR3 spells CSARVGYQETQYF. Here the CDR3 DNA reads TGCAGTGCTAGAGTGGGTTACCAAGAGACCCAGTACTTC.

The chain is built from TRBV29-1 and TRBJ2-1; 7 bases are a match to TRBD1. The germline gives CDR1 SQVTM, CDR2 ANQGSEA. J lost 6 bases, V lost 7 bases, and 12 bases had no gene match. The CDR3 is made up of 14 amino acids. The CDR3 region is CSAAGEGGLNEQFF. Here the CDR3 DNA reads TGCAGCGCCGCTGGGGAAGGGGGCCTCAATGAGCAGTTCTTC.

The rearrangement joins TRBV20-1 to TRBJ1-6, with D tentatively TRBD1 (5 bases). The length of the CDR3 is 17 residues. Per germline, CDR1 DFQATT and CDR2 SNEGSKA (reference sequence). V was shortened by 6 bases and J by 7 bases, with 25 bases between the two germline ends. In DNA form, the CDR3 reads TGCAGTGCAACCCTTGGGGGGGGGATGGCCCTGAATTCACCCCTCCACTTT. Translating gives CSATLGGGMALNSPLHF.

The chain links TRBV11-2 to TRBJ2-1, with D possibly matching TRBD1 (5 bases). The germline V and J ends were trimmed by 0 bases and 7 bases, with 16 bases remaining between them. Per germline, CDR1 SGHAT and CDR2 FQNNGV. The CDR3 runs to 16 residues. Here the CDR3 DNA reads TGTGCCAGCAGCTTAGATCTTGGAGCCAACAGGAATGAGCAGTTCTTC. Protein sequence: CASSLDLGANRNEQFF.

The genes are TRBV18 and TRBJ1-2, with D perhaps matching TRBD1 (5 bases). CDR3 length: 15 amino acids. V was cut by 2 bases and J by 8 bases, with 18 bases left in between. Germline assignment: CDR1 KGHSH and CDR2 LQKENI. This CDR3 is CASSPIGAASRGYTF. The CDR3 region has the DNA TGTGCCAGCTCACCAATTGGGGCTGCCTCTAGGGGCTACACCTTC.

This clonotype appeared once. J is TRBJ2-2 and V is TRBV29-1; 7 nucleotides match TRBD1. Per the germline V gene, CDR1 is SQVTM and CDR2 is ANQGSEA. This CDR3 is 14 amino acids long. Germline trimming cut 4 bases from V and 0 bases from J; bases unmatched to any gene: 2. The CDR3 bases are TGCAGCGTTGCGACAGGGTCGAACACCGGGGAGCTGTTTTTT. Its translation is CSVATGSNTGELFF.

This sequence joins TRBV15 and TRBJ1-3; the D is unclear. The germline V gene has CDR1 LNHNV and CDR2 YYDKDF (reference sequence). Trimming removed 6 bases at V and 8 bases at J, with 11 bases between. This CDR3 has 12 residues. The CDR3 loop reads CATSDGPHTIYF. CDR3 bases: TGTGCCACCAGTGATGGGCCGCACACCATATATTTT.

The chain employs TRBV6-2 or TRBV6-3 and TRBJ2-4, with 7 bases identical to TRBD1. The CDR3 runs to 16 residues. Germline values: CDR1 MNHEY, CDR2 SVGEGT. V dropped 4 bases and J dropped 2; count of bases not matched to a gene: 8. The CDR3 here is CASSSRQGRSKNIQYF. CDR3 bases: TGTGCCAGCAGTTCAAGACAGGGCAGATCCAAAAACATTCAGTACTTC.

The genes are TRBV9 and TRBJ2-7; possible D gene TRBD2, 5 bases. The CDR3 has 12 residues. Germline V gene lookup returns CDR1 SGDLS and CDR2 YYNGEE. The germline V and J ends were trimmed by 3 bases and 6 bases, with 10 bases remaining between them. The CDR3 DNA follows: TGTGCCAGCAGCGCCCCGGGATTCGAGCAGTACGTC. Protein: CASSAPGFEQYV.

V and J are TRBV6-2 or TRBV6-3 and TRBJ1-2; 7 positions agree with TRBD1. This CDR3 region has 13 residues. J was trimmed by 2 bases and V by 7 bases; bases with no gene match: 4. From germline, CDR1 is MNHEY and CDR2 SVGEGT. The CDR3 coding sequence is TGTGCCAGCACGGGACAGACCAACTATGGCTACACCTTC. Its protein product is CASTGQTNYGYTF.

This rearrangement joins TRBV6-5 to TRBJ2-3, with 8 bases fitting TRBD2. V dropped 5 bases and J dropped 1; count of bases not matched to a gene: 5. This CDR3 comprises 15 residues. Germline CDR1 is MNHEY and CDR2 is SVGAGI. The CDR3 spells CASSRLASGTDTQYF. DNA for the CDR3: TGTGCCAGCAGTCGACTAGCGAGCGGCACAGATACGCAGTATTTT.

The chain has TRBV29-1 and TRBJ1-1; 10 bases are a match to TRBD1. Germline V CDR1 and CDR2: SQVTM, ANQGSEA. V trimming: 7 bases; J trimming: 0 bases; junction bases outside the gene matches: 8. The length of the CDR3 is 15 residues. CDR3 amino acids: CSDADRGDMNTEAFF. For the CDR3, the DNA is TGCAGCGACGCGGACAGGGGGGACATGAACACTGAAGCTTTCTTT.

This clonotype has only one observation. V usage is TRBV5-1 and J usage is TRBJ2-1, with D possibly matching TRBD2 (6 bases). Trimming cost V 0 bases and J 0 bases, with 13 bases left between them. From germline, CDR1 is SGHRS and CDR2 YFSETQ. The CDR3 covers 17 residues. The CDR3 DNA follows: TGCGCCAGCAGCTTGGGGTGGGCGGGACGCTCCTACAATGAGCAGTTCTTC. Residues: CASSLGWAGRSYNEQFF.

This rearrangement joins TRBV28 to TRBJ2-7; D possibly corresponds to TRBD2 (5 bases). Trimming took off 6 bases at V and 6 bases at J, with 15 bases between the two ends. Germline CDR1 MDHEN, CDR2 SYDVKM. This CDR3 region has 13 residues. For the CDR3, the DNA is TGTGCCAGCAGCCCCGACACCCGGGGCGAGCAGTACTTC. As protein: CASSPDTRGEQYF.

This clonotype has just one count. The chain couples TRBV20-1 to TRBJ2-1, with 7 bases aligning to TRBD2. Germline V CDR1 and CDR2: DFQATT, SNEGSKA (reference sequence). V shed 3 bases and J 3 bases; nucleotides not matched to a gene: 5. The CDR3 is 14 amino acids. In nucleotides, the CDR3 is TGCAGTGCTAGTGTGGGACTAAACTACAATGAGCAGTTCTTC. Its translation is CSASVGLNYNEQFF.

The table lists this clonotype with a count of one. The V and J genes are TRBV20-1 and TRBJ2-2; D unresolved. V was cut by 4 bases and J by 6 bases, with 6 bases left in between. The CDR3 sequence is 11 residues long. Germline lookup yields CDR1 DFQATT and CDR2 SNEGSKA (reference sequence). The CDR3 DNA follows: TGCAGTGCTAAGTGGGCCGGGGAGCTGTTTTTT. As protein: CSAKWAGELFF.

The chain recombines TRBV12-3 or TRBV12-4 with TRBJ2-3; D not certain. V lost 2 bases and J 1 base, leaving 7 bases between the germline ends. The CDR3 extends over 14 amino acids. The CDR3 nucleotides are TGTGCCAGCAGTTTATTCGGTGGCACAGATACGCAGTATTTT. Its translation: CASSLFGGTDTQYF.

The chain combines TRBV7-9 with TRBJ2-1, with 13 bases aligning to TRBD2. This CDR3 is built from 18 residues. Germline V gene lookup returns CDR1 SEHNR and CDR2 FQNEAQ (reference sequence). With 5 bases clipped from V and 6 bases from J, the junction kept 13 bases outside the gene matches. The CDR3 DNA follows: TGTGCCAGCAGCCCCGGACTAGCGGGAGAAGGTGACCCCAATGAGCAGTTCTTC. It is translated as CASSPGLAGEGDPNEQFF.

The rearrangement links TRBV29-1 to TRBJ2-1, with D perhaps given as TRBD1 or TRBD2 (5 bases each). The V gene lost 6 bases and the J gene lost 5 bases, with 11 bases spanning the gap. Germline assignment: CDR1 SQVTM and CDR2 ANQGSEA. The CDR3 length is 12 residues. Here the CDR3 DNA reads TGCAGCGTCGGGGACGGAAACAATGAGCAGTTCTTC. It yields the protein CSVGDGNNEQFF.

The V and J genes are TRBV6-2 or TRBV6-3 and TRBJ2-1, with D possibly TRBD2 on 6 matching bases. V was cut by 10 bases and J by 5 bases, with 21 bases left in between. Germline CDR1 MNHEY, CDR2 SVGEGT. This CDR3 spans 15 amino acids. CDR3 residues: CATLPGASVHNEQFF. Written as DNA, the CDR3 is TGTGCCACCCTCCCTGGAGCTAGCGTCCACAATGAGCAGTTCTTC.